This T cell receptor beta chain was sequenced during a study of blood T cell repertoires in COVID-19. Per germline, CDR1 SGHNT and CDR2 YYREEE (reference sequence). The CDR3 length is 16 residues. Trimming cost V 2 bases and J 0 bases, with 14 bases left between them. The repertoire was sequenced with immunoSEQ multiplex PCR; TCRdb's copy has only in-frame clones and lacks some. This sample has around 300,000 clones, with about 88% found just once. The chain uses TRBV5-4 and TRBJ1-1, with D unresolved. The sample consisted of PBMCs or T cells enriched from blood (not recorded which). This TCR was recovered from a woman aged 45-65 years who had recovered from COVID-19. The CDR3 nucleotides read TGTGCCAGCAGCTTCAGGTCAAACCCGGTGAACACTGAAGCTTTCTTT. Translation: CASSFRSNPVNTEAFF.